Many counts were recorded for the clone carrying this T cell receptor (beta chain). Its antigen remains unknown. A single record per CDR3 protein comes from TCRdb applying MiXCR to the reads. The sample includes over 85,000 distinct CDR3 sequences, approximately 17% of them seen just once. This specimen belongs to a study of T cell repertoires in cytomegalovirus infection. Study overall: Matching HLA type, along with CMV infection, was indicated by public TCR beta signatures.

Study-wide results and caveats: CMV-specific HLA-C-restricted TCR beta clonotypes dominated the ex vivo response.

Germline V gene data show CDR1 as SGHTA and CDR2 as FQGNSA. This CDR3 is 14 amino acids long. Trimming shortened V by 5 bases and J by 9 bases, and 17 bases separated the two germline ends. The chain recombines TRBV7-2 with TRBJ1-3, with D perhaps matching TRBD1 (5 bases). The receptor comes from a human donor in good health (CMV status not recorded). Some clones in this sample may be carry-over from other donors' samples. The material sequenced was PBMCs. The CDR3 DNA is TGTGCCAGCAGCCGGGACCTCAACGACGGCACCATATATTTT. Translating it yields CASSRDLNDGTIYF.